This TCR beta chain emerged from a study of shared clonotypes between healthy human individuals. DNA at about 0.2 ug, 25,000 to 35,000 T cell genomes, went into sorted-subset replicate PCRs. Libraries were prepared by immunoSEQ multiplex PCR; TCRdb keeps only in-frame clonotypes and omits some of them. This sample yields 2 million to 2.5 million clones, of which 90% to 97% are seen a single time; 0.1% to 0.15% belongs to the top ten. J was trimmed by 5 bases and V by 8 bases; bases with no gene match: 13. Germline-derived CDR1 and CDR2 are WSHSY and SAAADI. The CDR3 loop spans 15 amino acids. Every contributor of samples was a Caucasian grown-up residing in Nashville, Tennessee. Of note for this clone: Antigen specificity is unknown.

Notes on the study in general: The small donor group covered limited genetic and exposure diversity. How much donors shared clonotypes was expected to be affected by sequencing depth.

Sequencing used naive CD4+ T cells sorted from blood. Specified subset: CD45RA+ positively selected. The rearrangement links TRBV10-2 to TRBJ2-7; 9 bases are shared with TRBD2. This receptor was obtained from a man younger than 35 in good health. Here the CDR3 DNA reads TGCGCCAGCGGAACAACTAGCGGGCGTTTCGACGAGCAGTACTTC. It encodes CASGTTSGRFDEQYF.